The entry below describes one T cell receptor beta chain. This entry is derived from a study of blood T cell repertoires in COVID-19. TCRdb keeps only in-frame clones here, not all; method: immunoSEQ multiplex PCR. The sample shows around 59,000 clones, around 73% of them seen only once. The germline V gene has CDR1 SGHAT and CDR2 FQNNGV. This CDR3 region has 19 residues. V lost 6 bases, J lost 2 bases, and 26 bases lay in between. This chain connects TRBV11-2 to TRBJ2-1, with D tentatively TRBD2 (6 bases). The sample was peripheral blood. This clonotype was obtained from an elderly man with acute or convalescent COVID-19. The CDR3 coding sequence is TGTGCCAGCAGTACTAATTTACCCGAACGGGAGAGGACCTACAATGAGCAGTTCTTC. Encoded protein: CASSTNLPERERTYNEQFF.